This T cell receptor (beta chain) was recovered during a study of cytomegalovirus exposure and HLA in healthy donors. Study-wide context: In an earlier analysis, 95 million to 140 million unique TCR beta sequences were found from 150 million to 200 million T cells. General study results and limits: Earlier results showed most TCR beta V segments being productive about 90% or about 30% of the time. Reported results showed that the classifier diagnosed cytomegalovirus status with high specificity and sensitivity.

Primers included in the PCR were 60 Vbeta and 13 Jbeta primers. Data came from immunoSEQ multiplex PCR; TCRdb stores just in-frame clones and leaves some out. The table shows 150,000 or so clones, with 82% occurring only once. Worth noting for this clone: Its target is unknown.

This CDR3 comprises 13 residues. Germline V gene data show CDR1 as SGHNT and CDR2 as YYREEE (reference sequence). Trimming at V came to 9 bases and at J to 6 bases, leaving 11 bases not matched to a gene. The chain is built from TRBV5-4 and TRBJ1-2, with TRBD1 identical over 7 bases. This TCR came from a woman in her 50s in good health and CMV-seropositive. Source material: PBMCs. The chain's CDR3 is CATHAGGIDGYTF. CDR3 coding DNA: TGTGCCACCCATGCAGGGGGGATAGATGGCTACACCTTC.